The 21 T cell receptor beta chains given below trace back to one sample, sequenced in a study of cytomegalovirus exposure and HLA in healthy donors. The PCR contained 60 Vbeta and 13 Jbeta primers. Here immunoSEQ multiplex PCR was the method, and the copy in TCRdb shows in-frame clones only, minus some. The table lists 100,000 to 150,000 clones, around 80% of them singletons. What was sequenced was PBMCs. Source of these receptors: a female donor in good health and CMV-seronegative.

The V and J genes are TRBV27 and TRBJ2-2, with 10 bases matching TRBD1. With V trimmed by 5 bases and J by 1 base, 4 bases remained unmatched. Germline assignment: CDR1 MNHEY and CDR2 SMNVEV (reference sequence). The CDR3 totals 16 residues. The CDR3 DNA reads as TGTGCCAGCAGTGTGACAGGGGGCCTGAACACCGGGGAGCTGTTTTTT. It codes for CASSVTGGLNTGELFF.

The chain recombines TRBV19 with TRBJ2-7; D might be TRBD2 (5 bases). Germline loops: CDR1 LNHDA, CDR2 SQIVND (reference sequence). The CDR3 covers 16 residues. V lost 5 bases, J lost 2 bases, and 19 bases lay in between. For the CDR3, the DNA is TGTGCCAGTAGTGCCACTGCAGGAGGTCGGGCCTACGAGCAGTACTTC. It translates to CASSATAGGRAYEQYF.

The V call is TRBV9, the J call TRBJ2-5; the match to TRBD2 covers 14 bases. The junction had 4 bases not matched to a gene; V was cut back by 0 bases and J by 3 bases. In germline, CDR1 is SGDLS, CDR2 YYNGEE. CDR3 length: 17 amino acids. The CDR3 loop is CASSVGLAGGPKETQYF. The CDR3 DNA sequence: TGTGCCAGCAGCGTAGGACTAGCGGGAGGGCCGAAAGAGACCCAGTACTTC.

This chain connects TRBV19 to TRBJ1-2; 11 bases align to TRBD1. Germline CDR1 and CDR2: LNHDA and SQIVND (reference sequence). The ends lost 5 bases at V and 5 bases at J; junction bases unmatched: 7. CDR3 length: 15 amino acids. The CDR3 region is CASSPGQGARYGYTF. CDR3 DNA sequence: TGTGCCAGTAGTCCCGGACAGGGGGCGCGGTATGGCTACACCTTC.

The CDR3 region has the DNA TGTGCCAGCAGCCCCGGGGATAGCAATCAGCCCCAGCATTTT. Translation gives CASSPGDSNQPQHF. V gene TRBV4-2 combines with J gene TRBJ1-5; the D is unclear. Germline V lookup: CDR1 LGHNA, CDR2 YNFKEQ. Trimming took off 4 bases at V and 0 bases at J, with 7 bases between the two ends. The CDR3 spans 14 residues.

V usage is TRBV7-2 and J usage is TRBJ2-3; D may be TRBD2 (6 bases). The CDR3 is 15 amino acids. V lost 3 bases and J lost 0, with 10 bases in between. From germline, CDR1 is SGHTA and CDR2 FQGNSA. The CDR3 bases are TGTGCCAGCAGCTTCCAGGGAGGTAGCACAGATACGCAGTATTTT. Protein sequence: CASSFQGGSTDTQYF.

The chain joins TRBV27 to TRBJ1-5; D remains unclear. CDR1 and CDR2 (germline): MNHEY, SMNVEV (reference sequence). Trimming cost V 2 bases and J 6 bases, with 14 bases left between them. CDR3 size: 15 residues. CDR3 in amino acids: CASSLDGGEVQPQHF. The DNA of the CDR3 is TGTGCCAGCAGTTTAGACGGTGGTGAGGTTCAGCCCCAGCATTTT.

The rearrangement joins TRBV4-3 to TRBJ2-5; 10 bases fit TRBD2. The last part of the DNA fits TRBJ2-7 better; the J call may be wrong. This CDR3 is 15 amino acids long. Germline CDR1 reads LGHNA; CDR2 reads YSLEER. The CDR3 is CASSQGPSGSYEQYF. In DNA, the CDR3 is TGCGCCAGCAGCCAAGGGCCTAGCGGGAGTTACGAGCAGTACTTC.

This rearrangement joins TRBV5-1 to TRBJ2-7, with 9 bases that match TRBD1. The junction had 2 bases not matched to a gene; V was cut back by 4 bases and J by 0 bases. CDR3 length: 14 amino acids. Germline V CDR1 and CDR2: SGHRS, YFSETQ. The CDR3 bases are TGCGCCAGCAGCCGGGACAGGGACTCCTACGAGCAGTACTTC. It codes for CASSRDRDSYEQYF.

V is TRBV15 and J is TRBJ1-5; D possibly corresponds to TRBD1 (6 bases). The germline V and J ends were trimmed by 0 bases and 4 bases, with 10 bases remaining between them. Germline V gene data show CDR1 as LNHNV and CDR2 as YYDKDF (reference sequence). This CDR3 contains 15 residues. CDR3 sequence reads: CATSRDQDRNQPQHF. In DNA, the CDR3 is TGTGCCACCAGCAGAGATCAGGACAGAAATCAGCCCCAGCATTTT.

CDR3 sequence: CASSLAGSTDEQYF. The CDR3 region has the DNA TGTGCCAGCAGCTTAGCGGGTAGCACCGACGAGCAGTACTTC. The V call is TRBV11-1, the J call TRBJ2-7, with unresolved D. V was shortened by 0 bases and J by 5 bases, with 11 bases between the two germline ends. The CDR3 is 14 residues long. Germline-derived CDR1 and CDR2 are SGHAT and FQDESV (reference sequence).

CDR3 DNA sequence: TGTGCCAGCAGCCGTTGGGCCGGCCCCAATCAGCCCCAGCATTTT. Amino acids: CASSRWAGPNQPQHF. The chain couples TRBV2 to TRBJ1-5; D is uncertain. CDR1 and CDR2 (germline): SNHLY, FYNNEI. With 6 bases removed from V and 3 bases from J, the gap between germline ends came to 15 bases. CDR3 length equals 15 residues.

This rearrangement joins TRBV18 to TRBJ1-5; 12 nucleotides align to TRBD1. This CDR3 region has 16 residues. Trimming at V came to 5 bases and at J to 3 bases, leaving 5 bases not matched to a gene. Per germline, CDR1 KGHSH and CDR2 LQKENI. CDR3 loop: CASSSGQGATNQPQHF. The DNA of the CDR3 is TGTGCCAGCTCATCGGGACAGGGGGCGACCAATCAGCCCCAGCATTTT.

The rearrangement links TRBV4-3 to TRBJ2-7; 10 bases match TRBD2. CDR3 length: 17 amino acids. With V trimmed by 0 bases and J by 3 bases, 8 bases remained unmatched. Germline values: CDR1 LGHNA, CDR2 YSLEER. The DNA for the CDR3 is TGCGCCAGCAGCCAAGATATGAACGGACTAGCGGACTACGAGCAGTACTTC. Its protein is CASSQDMNGLADYEQYF.

This chain connects TRBV10-3 to TRBJ2-1; D unresolved. Germline lookup yields CDR1 ENHRY and CDR2 SYGVKD. Trimming left V 4 bases short and J 4 bases short, with 11 bases between. The CDR3 covers 14 residues. CDR3 coding DNA: TGTGCCATCAGTGCCGGGTCGCAGTACAATGAGCAGTTCTTC. Translating it yields CAISAGSQYNEQFF.

Of note for this clone: The sample has other DNA sequences that encode this CDR3 too. The chain employs TRBV9 and TRBJ1-5; D gene ambiguous. The V gene's germline CDR1 is SGDLS and CDR2 YYNGEE. V shed 1 base and J shed 2 bases, with 4 bases lying between them. The CDR3 is 13 amino acids. CDR3 DNA sequence: TGTGCCAGCAGCGTACAGGGCAATCAGCCCCAGCATTTT. It codes for CASSVQGNQPQHF.

This rearrangement joins TRBV5-1 to TRBJ2-1; 9 bases line up with TRBD2. This CDR3 spans 17 amino acids. Germline V gives CDR1 SGHRS, CDR2 YFSETQ. J gave up 3 bases and V 0 bases, and 7 bases lay outside the gene matches. The CDR3 DNA is TGCGCCAGCAGCTTGGACGCGGGACTAGCCGTCTACAATGAGCAGTTCTTC. The encoded protein is CASSLDAGLAVYNEQFF.

This clone was seen only once. J is TRBJ2-1 and V is TRBV19; D unresolved. This CDR3 region has 13 residues. Trimming pared 3 bases from V and 6 bases from J, leaving 9 bases between. Germline lookup yields CDR1 LNHDA and CDR2 SQIVND (reference sequence). CDR3 nucleotides: TGTGCCAGTAGTATGAATGGGCTCAATGAGCAGTTCTTC. Translation gives CASSMNGLNEQFF.

This CDR3 reads CAWSVQKGTVDTF. The CDR3 coding sequence is TGTGCCTGGAGTGTACAAAAGGGGACAGTTGACACCTTC. This chain connects TRBV30 to TRBJ1-2; 7 bases line up with TRBD1. Germline assignment: CDR1 GTSNPN and CDR2 SVGIG (reference sequence). Trimming took 0 bases from V and 12 from J; bases not matched to a gene: 10. The CDR3 runs 13 residues.

This clone showed up just a few times. V usage is TRBV4-1 and J usage is TRBJ1-1, with 9 bases identical to TRBD1. CDR3 length equals 14 residues. Per the germline V gene, CDR1 is MGHRA and CDR2 is YSYEKL. V shed 3 bases and J 10 bases; nucleotides not matched to a gene: 9. The CDR3, as DNA: TGCGCCAGCAGCCACCCGGGACAGGGTCGCGGAGCTTTCTTT. This codes for CASSHPGQGRGAFF.

The table lists this clone with a few counts. V gene TRBV5-1 combines with J gene TRBJ2-1, with D possibly TRBD1 on 6 matching bases. The V and J ends lost 6 bases and 5 bases respectively, with 15 bases between them. Germline V gene lookup returns CDR1 SGHRS and CDR2 YFSETQ. This CDR3 spans 14 amino acids. The CDR3 protein is CASNPDSLNNEQFF. The DNA for the CDR3 is TGCGCCAGCAACCCGGACAGCCTAAACAATGAGCAGTTCTTC.